This T cell receptor beta chain was observed in a study of radiation and T cells in renal cell carcinoma. Specified time point: blood 4 weeks post-SBRT, at nephrectomy. Specified treatment: 15 Gy SBRT to primary tumor, nephrectomy 4 weeks later. The CDR3 spans 13 residues. CDR1 and CDR2 (germline): SGHAT, FQNNGV. The V and J ends lost 5 bases and 4 bases respectively, with 9 bases between them. The repertoire was sequenced with immunoSEQ multiplex PCR; TCRdb's copy has only in-frame clones and lacks some. The sample lists 150,000 to 200,000 clones, less than 90% occurring once. The specimen comprised blood, sampled from a patient whose treatment included radiotherapy and nephrectomy. The chain carries TRBV11-2 and TRBJ1-5; D call uncertain. This clonotype was obtained from a woman aged 50 to 60 with renal cell carcinoma. The CDR3 DNA reads TGTGCCAGCAGCACTCAGCGGAATCAGCCCCAGCATTTT. It encodes CASSTQRNQPQHF.